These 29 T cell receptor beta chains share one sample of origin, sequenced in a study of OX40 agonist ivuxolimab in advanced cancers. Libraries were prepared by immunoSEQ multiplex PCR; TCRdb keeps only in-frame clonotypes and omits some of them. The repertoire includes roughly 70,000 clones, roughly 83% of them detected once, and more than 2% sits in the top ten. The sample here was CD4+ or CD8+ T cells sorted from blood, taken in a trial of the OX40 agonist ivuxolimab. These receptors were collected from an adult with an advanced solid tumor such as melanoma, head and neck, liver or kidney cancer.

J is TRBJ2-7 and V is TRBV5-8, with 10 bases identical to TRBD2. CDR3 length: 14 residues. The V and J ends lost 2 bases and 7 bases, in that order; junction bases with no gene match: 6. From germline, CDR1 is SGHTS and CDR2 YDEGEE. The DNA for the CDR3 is TGTGCCAGCAGCTTCCTAGCGGGAGTAGGAGAGCAGTACTTC. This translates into CASSFLAGVGEQYF.

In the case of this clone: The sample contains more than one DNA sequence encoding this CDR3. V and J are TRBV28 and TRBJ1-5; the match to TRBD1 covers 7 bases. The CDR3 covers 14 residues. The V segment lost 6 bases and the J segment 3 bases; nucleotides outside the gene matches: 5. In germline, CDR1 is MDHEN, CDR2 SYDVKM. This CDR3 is CASRLGQVNQPQHF. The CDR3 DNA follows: TGTGCCAGCAGGCTTGGACAGGTCAATCAGCCCCAGCATTTT.

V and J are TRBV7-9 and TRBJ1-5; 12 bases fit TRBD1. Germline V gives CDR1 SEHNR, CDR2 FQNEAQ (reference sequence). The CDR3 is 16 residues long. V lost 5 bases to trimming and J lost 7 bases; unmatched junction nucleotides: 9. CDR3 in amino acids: CASSPGDRGRRQPQHF. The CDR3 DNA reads TGTGCCAGCAGCCCAGGGGACAGGGGGCGCCGGCAGCCCCAGCATTTT.

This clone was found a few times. In nucleotides, the CDR3 is TGTGCCAGCAGCTGGGTTATGAACACTGAAGCTTTCTTT. This gives the protein CASSWVMNTEAFF. This sequence joins TRBV14 and TRBJ1-1; D gene unclear. There are 13 residues in the CDR3. Trimming cost V 5 bases and J 0 bases, with 7 bases left between them. Germline V gene sequence: CDR1 SGHDN, CDR2 FVKESK.

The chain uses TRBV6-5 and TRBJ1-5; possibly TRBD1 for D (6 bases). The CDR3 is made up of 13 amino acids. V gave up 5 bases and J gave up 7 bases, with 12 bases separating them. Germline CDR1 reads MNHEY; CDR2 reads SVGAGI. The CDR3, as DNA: TGTGCCAGCAGTCCCAACAGGGTCCAGCCCCAGCATTTT. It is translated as CASSPNRVQPQHF.

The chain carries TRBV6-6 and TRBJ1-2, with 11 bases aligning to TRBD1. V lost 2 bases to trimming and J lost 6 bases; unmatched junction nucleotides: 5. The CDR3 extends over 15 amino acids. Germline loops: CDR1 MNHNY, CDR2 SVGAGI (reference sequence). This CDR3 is CASSYPDRGLDGYTF. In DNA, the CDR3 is TGTGCCAGCAGTTACCCGGACAGGGGGCTGGATGGCTACACCTTC.

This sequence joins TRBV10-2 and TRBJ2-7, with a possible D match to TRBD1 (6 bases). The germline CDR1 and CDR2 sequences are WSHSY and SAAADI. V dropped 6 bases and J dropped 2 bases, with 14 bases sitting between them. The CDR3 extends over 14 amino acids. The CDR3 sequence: CASRPGGTTYEQYF. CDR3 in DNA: TGCGCCAGCAGACCTGGGGGCACGACCTACGAGCAGTACTTC.

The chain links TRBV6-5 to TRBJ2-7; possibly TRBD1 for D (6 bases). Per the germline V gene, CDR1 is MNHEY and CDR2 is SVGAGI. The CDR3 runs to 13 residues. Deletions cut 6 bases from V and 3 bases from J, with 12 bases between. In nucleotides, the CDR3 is TGTGCCAGCAGAGATACAGGGTTCTACGAGCAGTACTTC. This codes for CASRDTGFYEQYF.

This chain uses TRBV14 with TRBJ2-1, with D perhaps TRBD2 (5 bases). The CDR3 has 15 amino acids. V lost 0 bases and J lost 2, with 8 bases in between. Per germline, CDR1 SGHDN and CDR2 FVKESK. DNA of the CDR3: TGTGCCAGCAGCCAAGATCTAGCCGCCTACAATGAGCAGTTCTTC. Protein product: CASSQDLAAYNEQFF.

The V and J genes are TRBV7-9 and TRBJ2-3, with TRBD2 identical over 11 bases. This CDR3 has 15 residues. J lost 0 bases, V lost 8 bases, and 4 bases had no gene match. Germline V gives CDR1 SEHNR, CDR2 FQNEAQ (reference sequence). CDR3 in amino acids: CASEASGGSTDTQYF. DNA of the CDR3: TGTGCCAGCGAAGCTAGCGGGGGGAGCACAGATACGCAGTATTTT.

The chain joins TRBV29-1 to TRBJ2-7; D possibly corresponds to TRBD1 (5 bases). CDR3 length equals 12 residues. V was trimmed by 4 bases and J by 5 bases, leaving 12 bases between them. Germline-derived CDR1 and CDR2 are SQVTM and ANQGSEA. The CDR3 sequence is CSVAQGRDEQYF. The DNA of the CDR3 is TGCAGCGTTGCCCAGGGAAGGGACGAGCAGTACTTC.

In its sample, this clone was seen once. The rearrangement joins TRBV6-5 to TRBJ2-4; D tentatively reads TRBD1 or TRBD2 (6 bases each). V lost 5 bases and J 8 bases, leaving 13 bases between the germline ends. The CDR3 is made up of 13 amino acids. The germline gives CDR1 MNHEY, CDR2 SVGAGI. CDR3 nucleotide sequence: TGTGCCAGCAGTGCCTACGGGGGCCACATTCAGTACTTC. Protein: CASSAYGGHIQYF.

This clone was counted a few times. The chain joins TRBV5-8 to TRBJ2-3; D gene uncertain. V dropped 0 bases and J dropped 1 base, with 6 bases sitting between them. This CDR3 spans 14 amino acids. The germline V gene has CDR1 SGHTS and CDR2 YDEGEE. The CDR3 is CASSLEAGTDTQYF. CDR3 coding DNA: TGTGCCAGCAGCTTGGAGGCGGGCACAGATACGCAGTATTTT.

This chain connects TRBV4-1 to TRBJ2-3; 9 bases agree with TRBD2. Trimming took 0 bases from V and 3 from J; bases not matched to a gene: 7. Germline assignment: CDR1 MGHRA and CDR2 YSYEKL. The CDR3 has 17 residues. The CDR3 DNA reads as TGCGCCAGCAGCCAAGAAGGGGGGGGACTAGCTACAGATACGCAGTATTTT. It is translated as CASSQEGGGLATDTQYF.

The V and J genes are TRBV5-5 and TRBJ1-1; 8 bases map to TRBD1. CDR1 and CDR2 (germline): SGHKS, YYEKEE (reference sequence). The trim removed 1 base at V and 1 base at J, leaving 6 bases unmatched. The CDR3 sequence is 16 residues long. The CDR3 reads CASSLSGDRRNTEAFF. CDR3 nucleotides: TGTGCCAGCAGCTTGTCGGGGGACAGGCGGAACACTGAAGCTTTCTTT.

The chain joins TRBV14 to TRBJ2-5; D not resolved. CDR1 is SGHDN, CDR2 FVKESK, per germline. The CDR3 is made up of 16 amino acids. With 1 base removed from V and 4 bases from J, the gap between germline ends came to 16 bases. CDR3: CASSQAVRSSLETQYF. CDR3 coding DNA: TGTGCCAGCAGCCAAGCGGTCAGGTCGTCACTAGAGACCCAGTACTTC.

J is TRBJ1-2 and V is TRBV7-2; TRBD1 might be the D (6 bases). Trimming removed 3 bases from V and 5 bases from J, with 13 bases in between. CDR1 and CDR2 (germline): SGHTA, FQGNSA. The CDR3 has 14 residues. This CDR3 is CASSLGPGAYGYTF. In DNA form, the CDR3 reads TGTGCCAGCAGCTTGGGGCCAGGGGCGTATGGCTACACCTTC.

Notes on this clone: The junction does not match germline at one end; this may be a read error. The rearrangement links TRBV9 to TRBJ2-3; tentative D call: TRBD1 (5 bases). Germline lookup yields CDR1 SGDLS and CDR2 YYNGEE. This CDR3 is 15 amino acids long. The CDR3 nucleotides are TGTGCCAGCAGCGTAGTACCTGACAGCATAGATACGCAGTATTTT. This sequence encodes CASSVVPDSIDTQYF.

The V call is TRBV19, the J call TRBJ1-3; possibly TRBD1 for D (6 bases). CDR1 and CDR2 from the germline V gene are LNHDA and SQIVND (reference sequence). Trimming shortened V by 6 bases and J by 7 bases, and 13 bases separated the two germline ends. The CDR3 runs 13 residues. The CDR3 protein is CASRWGQRNTIYF. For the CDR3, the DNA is TGTGCCAGTAGGTGGGGACAACGGAACACCATATATTTT.

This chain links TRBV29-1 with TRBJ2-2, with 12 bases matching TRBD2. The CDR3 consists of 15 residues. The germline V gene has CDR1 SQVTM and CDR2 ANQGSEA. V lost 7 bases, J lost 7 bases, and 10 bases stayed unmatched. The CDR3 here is CSASTSGRWGGELFF. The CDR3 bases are TGCAGCGCTTCGACTAGCGGGAGATGGGGCGGGGAGCTGTTTTTT.

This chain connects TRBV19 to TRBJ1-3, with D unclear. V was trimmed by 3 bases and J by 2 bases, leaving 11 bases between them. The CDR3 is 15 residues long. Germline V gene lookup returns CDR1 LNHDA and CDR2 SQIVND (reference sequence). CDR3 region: CASSIVLGAGNTIYF. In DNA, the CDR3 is TGTGCCAGTAGTATTGTTTTGGGAGCTGGAAACACCATATATTTT.

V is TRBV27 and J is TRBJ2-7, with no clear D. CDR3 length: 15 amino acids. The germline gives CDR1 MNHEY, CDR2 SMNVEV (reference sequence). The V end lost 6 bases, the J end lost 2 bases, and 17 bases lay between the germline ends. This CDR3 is CASRRRADLAYEQYF. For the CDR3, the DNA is TGTGCCAGCAGGCGACGGGCAGATCTTGCCTACGAGCAGTACTTC.

CDR3 protein: CASSVATSGPIYGYTF. CDR3 nucleotide sequence: TGTGCCAGCAGCGTAGCTACTTCGGGACCGATCTATGGCTACACCTTC. V gene TRBV9 combines with J gene TRBJ1-2, with a tentative D call TRBD1 (5 bases). The CDR3 consists of 16 residues. The V gene lost 0 bases and the J gene lost 4 bases, with 16 bases spanning the gap. Germline lookup yields CDR1 SGDLS and CDR2 YYNGEE.

CDR3 in amino acids: CASKSTGGSYNEQFF. DNA of the CDR3: TGTGCCAGTAAATCGACAGGGGGCTCCTACAATGAGCAGTTCTTC. V and J are TRBV19 and TRBJ2-1, with TRBD1 matching 9 bases. The ends lost 7 bases at V and 0 bases at J; junction bases unmatched: 4. CDR1 is LNHDA, CDR2 SQIVND, per germline (reference sequence). This CDR3 has 15 residues.

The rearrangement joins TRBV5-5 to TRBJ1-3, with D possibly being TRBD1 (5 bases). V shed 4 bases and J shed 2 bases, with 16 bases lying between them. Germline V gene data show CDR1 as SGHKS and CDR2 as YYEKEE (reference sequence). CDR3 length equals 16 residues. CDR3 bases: TGTGCCAGCAGCACTCAATCAGGGTCTCCTGGAAACACCATATATTTT. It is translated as CASSTQSGSPGNTIYF.

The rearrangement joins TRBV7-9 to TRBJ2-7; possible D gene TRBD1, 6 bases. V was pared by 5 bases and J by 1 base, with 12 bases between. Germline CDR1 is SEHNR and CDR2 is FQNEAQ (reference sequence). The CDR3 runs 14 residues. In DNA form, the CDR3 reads TGTGCCAGCAGCCCGGGACAACCTTCCTACGAGCAGTACTTC. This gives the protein CASSPGQPSYEQYF. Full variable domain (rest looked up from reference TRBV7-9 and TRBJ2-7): DTGVSQNPRHKITKRGQNVTFRCDPISEHNRLYWYRQTLGQGPEFLTYFQNEAQLEKSRLLSDRFSAERPKGSFSTLEIQRTEQGDSAMYLCASSPGQPSYEQYFGPGTRLTVT.

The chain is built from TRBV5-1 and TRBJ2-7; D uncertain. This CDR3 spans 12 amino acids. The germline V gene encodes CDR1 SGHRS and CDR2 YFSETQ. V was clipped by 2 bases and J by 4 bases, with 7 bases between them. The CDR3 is CASSFGDYEQYF. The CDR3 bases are TGCGCCAGCAGCTTTGGAGATTACGAGCAGTACTTC.

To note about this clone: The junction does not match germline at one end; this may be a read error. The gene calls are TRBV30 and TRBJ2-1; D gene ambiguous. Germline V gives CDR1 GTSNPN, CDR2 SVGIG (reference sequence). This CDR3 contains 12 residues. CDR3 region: CAWAASNKEQFF. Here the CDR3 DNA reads TGTGCCTGGGCCGCGAGCAACAAGGAGCAGTTCTTC.

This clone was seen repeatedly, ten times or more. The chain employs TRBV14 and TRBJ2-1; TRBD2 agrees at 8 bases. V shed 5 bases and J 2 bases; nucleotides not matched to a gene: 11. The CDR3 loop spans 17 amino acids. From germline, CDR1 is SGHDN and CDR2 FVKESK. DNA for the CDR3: TGTGCCAGCAGCACCCGGACTAGCCACCCGCCCTACAATGAGCAGTTCTTC. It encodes CASSTRTSHPPYNEQFF.